This T cell receptor beta chain was recovered during a study of cytomegalovirus exposure and HLA in healthy donors. General observations from the study: A few of the chains that were CMV-associated were confirmed in vitro to be specific for CMV antigens. Reportedly, cytomegalovirus status was diagnosed with high sensitivity and specificity.

Trimming at V came to 5 bases and at J to 6 bases, leaving 12 bases not matched to a gene. Looked up from germline, CDR1 is LNHDA and CDR2 is SQIVND (reference sequence). CDR3 length equals 15 residues. The donors were in the roughly 110-subject validation cohort; that cohort was separate from the roughly 620-subject first cohort. Profiled with immunoSEQ multiplex PCR; TCRdb holds only in-frame clones, not every one. This repertoire shows about 110,000 clones, around 82% found once; its top ten account for around 3.1%. Of note for this clone: What it binds is not known.

This TCR came from a woman under 30 in good health and CMV-seronegative. The chain is built from TRBV19 and TRBJ1-2; 7 bases are a match to TRBD1. Sequencing was done on a sample of PBMCs. CDR3 bases: TGTGCCAGTAGTCAGCCGGAAGGGGGCTGGGATGGCTACACCTTC. It specifies CASSQPEGGWDGYTF.